Reported below is one TCR beta chain. The CDR3 totals 13 residues. Germline V lookup: CDR1 ENHRY, CDR2 SYGVKD. V was cut by 3 bases and J by 4 bases, with 9 bases left in between. The sample comes from a study of blood T cell repertoires in COVID-19. Looking at the study overall: Samples representing acute and convalescent COVID-19 were sourced from the United States, Italy and Spain.

Clones were sequenced by immunoSEQ multiplex PCR, and TCRdb holds only the in-frame ones, with some missing. The data contain approximately 100,000 clones, around 85% of them seen just once; the ten biggest clones take up about 1.8%. This TCR was sampled from a woman aged 70-85 years with active or convalescent COVID-19. The gene calls are TRBV10-3 and TRBJ1-2; D is possibly TRBD1 (5 bases). Source material: peripheral blood. CDR3 protein: CAISDPGSYGYTF. The CDR3 DNA follows: TGTGCCATCAGTGACCCAGGGTCCTATGGCTACACCTTC.